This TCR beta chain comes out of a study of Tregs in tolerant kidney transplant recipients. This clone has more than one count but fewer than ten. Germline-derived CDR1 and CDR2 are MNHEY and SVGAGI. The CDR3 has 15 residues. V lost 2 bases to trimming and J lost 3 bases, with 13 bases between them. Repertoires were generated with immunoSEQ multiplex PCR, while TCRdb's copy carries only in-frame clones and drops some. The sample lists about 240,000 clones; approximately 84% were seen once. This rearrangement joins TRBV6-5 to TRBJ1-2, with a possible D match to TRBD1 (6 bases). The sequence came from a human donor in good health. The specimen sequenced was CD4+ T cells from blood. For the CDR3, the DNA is TGTGCCAGCAGTTACGACAGGAGGCTGCACTATGGCTACACCTTC. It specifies CASSYDRRLHYGYTF.